The present entry profiles one TCR beta chain with its context. The entry originates in a study of shared clonotypes between healthy human individuals. This CDR3 is 15 amino acids long. V dropped 3 bases and J dropped 5 bases, with 16 bases sitting between them. Germline assignment: CDR1 SGHVS and CDR2 FQNEAQ. The replicate PCRs on unsorted PBMC were given around 0.3 ug DNA, which is tens of thousands of T cell genomes. Here immunoSEQ multiplex PCR was the method, and the copy in TCRdb shows in-frame clones only, minus some. The sample consists of about 490,000 clones, 79% of them appearing once. The chain employs TRBV7-8 and TRBJ2-5; D may be TRBD1 or TRBD2 (5 bases each). This TCR was sampled from a woman aged 40 to 49 in good health. Some clones in this sample may be carry-over from other donors' samples. Material for sequencing was PBMCs. The CDR3 coding sequence is TGTGCCAGCAGCTTCCCGGGAAGGTGGGGGGAGACCCAGTACTTC. Protein product: CASSFPGRWGETQYF. The full variable domain, rest sourced from reference TRBV7-8 and TRBJ2-5, is GAGVSQSPRYKVAKRGQDVALRCDPISGHVSLFWYQQALGQGPEFLTYFQNEAQLDKSGLPSDRFFAERPEGSVSTLKIQRTQQEDSAVYLCASSFPGRWGETQYFGPGTRLLVL.